This T cell receptor (beta chain) is from a study of regulatory T cells in long-lasting Graves disease. Whole-study findings and limits: Preferential use of TRBV28, TRBJ1-2 and TRBJ2-5 was seen in persistent disease.

The germline gives CDR1 MNHEY, CDR2 SVGEGT. The CDR3 consists of 14 residues. The V and J ends lost 5 bases and 7 bases respectively, with 15 bases between them. Construction of the TCR beta libraries employed iRepertoire HTBI primers in conjunction with Arm-PCR of CDR3 regions. TCRdb ran MiXCR on the multiplex PCR reads and lists one entry per CDR3 protein. Found here are a few hundred thousand distinct CDR3 sequences, roughly a quarter of them singletons; the top ten hold about a quarter. As regards this clonotype: What it recognizes is unknown.

The time point denotes: persistent/refractory GD, antithyroid drugs over 5 years with positive TRAb. PBMC-extracted RNA yielded the TCR library. American Thyroid Association guidelines defined Graves' disease diagnosis. The TCR comes from a female donor with Graves disease. The specimen was peripheral blood mononuclear cells (PBMCs), collected when the disease was refractory, from a patient treated with antithyroid drugs. V is TRBV6-2 or TRBV6-3 and J is TRBJ1-5; weak D call: TRBD1 (6 bases). The CDR3 here is CASSLMGAGQPQHF. CDR3 bases: TGTGCCAGCAGTCTTATGGGGGCCGGACAGCCCCAGCATTTT.